What follows are 26 T cell receptor beta chains derived from one specimen sequenced in a study of cytomegalovirus exposure and HLA in healthy donors. Amplification used 60 Vbeta primers and 13 Jbeta primers. Only in-frame clones appear in the TCRdb table, and some are missing; sequencing was by immunoSEQ multiplex PCR. The sample has a few hundred thousand clones; about 80% are singletons. Sequencing was done on a sample of PBMCs. The receptors derive from a girl between 10 and 17 years old in good health and CMV-seronegative.

This clone was seen more than once but under ten times. The chain couples TRBV6-4 to TRBJ2-2; 7 bases fit TRBD1. The germline CDR1 and CDR2 sequences are MRHNA and SNTAGT. This CDR3 region has 15 residues. J was trimmed by 3 bases and V by 0 bases; bases with no gene match: 1. DNA for the CDR3: TGTGCCAGCAGTGACTCCGGGACAGACACCGGGGAGCTGTTTTTT. This translates into CASSDSGTDTGELFF.

V usage is TRBV28 and J usage is TRBJ2-1; 13 bases line up with TRBD2. Germline V gene data show CDR1 as MDHEN and CDR2 as SYDVKM. Trimming cost V 6 bases and J 7 bases; bases outside gene matches: 6. This CDR3 region has 15 residues. The CDR3 DNA follows: TGTGCCAGCAGCTCCAGGGGACTAGCGGGAAATGAGCAGTTCTTC. It encodes CASSSRGLAGNEQFF.

This chain joins TRBV13 and TRBJ1-2; D gene unclear. Germline V lookup: CDR1 PRHDT, CDR2 FYEKMQ (reference sequence). The V and J ends lost 2 bases and 8 bases respectively, with 15 bases between them. This CDR3 is built from 14 residues. The CDR3 loop reads CASSLNRGSSGYTF. In nucleotides, the CDR3 is TGTGCCAGCAGCTTAAACCGAGGGTCTTCCGGCTACACCTTC.

This clone was observed a single time. V gene TRBV14 combines with J gene TRBJ2-2; a weak D match, TRBD2 (6 bases). CDR3 length: 18 amino acids. Trimming removed 1 base from V and 6 bases from J, with 21 bases in between. Germline V CDR1 and CDR2: SGHDN, FVKESK. The CDR3 DNA reads TGTGCCAGCAGCCAAGGTCGGTGGAGGACGCCGGGGGCCGGGGAGCTGTTTTTT. It encodes CASSQGRWRTPGAGELFF.

DNA for the CDR3: TGTGCCAGCAGTTACAGTGGGACTAGCACAGATACGCAGTATTTT. Residues: CASSYSGTSTDTQYF. The V call is TRBV6-5, the J call TRBJ2-3, with D possibly TRBD2 on 6 matching bases. Germline CDR1 reads MNHEY; CDR2 reads SVGAGI. Trimming shortened V by 2 bases and J by 0 bases, and 9 bases separated the two germline ends. The CDR3 spans 15 residues.

The chain is built from TRBV10-3 and TRBJ1-5, with 7 bases aligning to TRBD1. The CDR3 sequence is 15 residues long. The J segment lost 6 bases and the V segment lost 0 bases, leaving 5 bases of the junction unmatched. CDR1 is ENHRY, CDR2 SYGVKD, per germline. The CDR3 sequence is CAISESPQGGQPQHF. The CDR3 coding sequence is TGTGCCATCAGTGAGTCTCCCCAGGGGGGTCAGCCCCAGCATTTT.

This sequence joins TRBV2 and TRBJ1-1; no reliable D call. Germline values: CDR1 SNHLY, CDR2 FYNNEI. The V and J ends lost 6 bases and 1 base respectively, with 12 bases between them. This CDR3 has 14 residues. The CDR3 is CASSQRWGNTEAFF. The CDR3 DNA is TGTGCCAGCAGCCAGCGGTGGGGGAACACTGAAGCTTTCTTT.

J is TRBJ2-1 and V is TRBV19, with 8 bases aligning to TRBD2. The germline CDR1 and CDR2 sequences are LNHDA and SQIVND (reference sequence). This CDR3 region has 15 residues. Losses at the gene ends were 4 bases for V and 13 bases for J; bases not matched to a gene: 15. CDR3 amino acids: CASSTSGSAAIPQFF. DNA of the CDR3: TGTGCCAGTAGTACCAGCGGGAGCGCGGCAATACCTCAGTTCTTC. Full variable domain (rest looked up from reference TRBV19 and TRBJ2-1): DGGITQSPKYLFRKEGQNVTLSCEQNLNHDAMYWYRQDPGQGLRLIYYSQIVNDFQKGDIAEGYSVSREKKESFPLTVTSAQKNPTAFYLCASSTSGSAAIPQFFGPGTRLTVL.

This clone appeared once. The CDR3 bases are TGCGCCAGCAGCCATCACTACTACGCCAAGTTCCAGGGGGCTGTCCAAGAGACCCAGTACTTC. Its translation is CASSHHYYAKFQGAVQETQYF. The V gene is TRBV4-3, the J gene TRBJ2-5; 8 bases are shared with TRBD1. CDR3 length: 21 amino acids. CDR1 is LGHNA, CDR2 YSLEER, per germline. V shed 3 bases and J 1 base; nucleotides not matched to a gene: 22.

The genes are TRBV11-1 and TRBJ2-7, with D unclear. The V gene lost 2 bases and the J gene lost 3 bases, with 5 bases spanning the gap. The germline gives CDR1 SGHAT, CDR2 FQDESV (reference sequence). CDR3 size: 12 residues. The CDR3 is CASSLLNYEQYF. The DNA for the CDR3 is TGTGCCAGCAGCTTACTAAACTACGAGCAGTACTTC. Drawing the rest from reference TRBV11-1 and TRBJ2-7, the complete variable domain is EAEVAQSPRYKITEKSQAVAFWCDPISGHATLYWYRQILGQGPELLVQFQDESVVDDSQLPKDRFSAERLKGVDSTLKIQPAELGDSAMYLCASSLLNYEQYFGPGTRLTVT.

V usage is TRBV7-2 and J usage is TRBJ1-6, with D uncertain. Trimming stripped 2 bases from V and 8 bases from J, with 10 bases between. Germline CDR1 is SGHTA and CDR2 is FQGNSA. This CDR3 region has 14 residues. The CDR3 DNA reads as TGTGCCAGCAGCTTACCTGGAGGGTATTCACCCCTCCACTTT. Protein product: CASSLPGGYSPLHF.

This clone was seen a handful of times. The V and J genes are TRBV4-3 and TRBJ1-4, with D unclear. V gave up 0 bases and J gave up 0 bases, with 5 bases separating them. The CDR3 sequence is 15 residues long. The germline gives CDR1 LGHNA, CDR2 YSLEER. CDR3 DNA sequence: TGCGCCAGCAGCCAAGACGTTGCAACTAATGAAAAACTGTTTTTT. This translates into CASSQDVATNEKLFF.

Details on this clone: The junction shows a germline mismatch at one end, possibly a read error. This chain links TRBV6-1 with TRBJ2-3, with 11 bases that match TRBD2. The CDR3 loop spans 16 amino acids. The germline CDR1 and CDR2 sequences are MNHNS and SASEGT. The CDR3 is CTSSESSGRGTDTQYF. In DNA form, the CDR3 reads TGTACCAGCAGTGAGAGTAGCGGGAGGGGCACAGATACGCAGTATTTT.

The chain recombines TRBV10-3 with TRBJ2-6, with TRBD1 matching 7 bases. Trimming took 2 bases from V and 3 from J; bases not matched to a gene: 1. Germline V gene lookup returns CDR1 ENHRY and CDR2 SYGVKD. CDR3 length equals 15 residues. The CDR3, as DNA: TGTGCCATCAGTGAGACAGGGGTTGGGGCCAACGTCCTGACTTTC. Its protein product is CAISETGVGANVLTF.

J is TRBJ1-1 and V is TRBV19; 7 bases agree with TRBD1. Per germline, CDR1 LNHDA and CDR2 SQIVND (reference sequence). This CDR3 is 14 amino acids long. V was clipped by 3 bases and J by 1 base; unmatched bases: 2. The CDR3 protein is CASSITGENTEAFF. CDR3 bases: TGTGCCAGTAGTATCACAGGGGAGAACACTGAAGCTTTCTTT.

V gene TRBV28 combines with J gene TRBJ2-1; D might be TRBD2 (6 bases). The V end was cut by 5 bases, the J end by 4 bases, with 12 bases between. This CDR3 has 14 residues. Germline CDR1 MDHEN, CDR2 SYDVKM. For the CDR3, the DNA is TGTGCCAGCAGTCCCATAGCGGCGTACAATGAGCAGTTCTTC. Translating gives CASSPIAAYNEQFF.

The J gene is TRBJ1-2, the V gene TRBV15, with 10 bases matching TRBD1. The CDR3 contains 16 residues. Germline CDR1 reads LNHNV; CDR2 reads YYDKDF (reference sequence). V shed 0 bases and J 6 bases; nucleotides not matched to a gene: 7. DNA for the CDR3: TGTGCCACCAGCAGAGATCGCCCCGGGACAGGGGATGGCTACACCTTC. This codes for CATSRDRPGTGDGYTF.

The chain carries TRBV6-1 and TRBJ1-1, with 7 bases lining up with TRBD1. V lost 4 bases, J lost 9 bases, and 11 bases stayed unmatched. Germline-derived CDR1 and CDR2 are MNHNS and SASEGT. The CDR3 sequence is 14 residues long. The CDR3 DNA reads as TGTGCCAGCAGTGGGTCAGACTTGACAGGGAAAGCTTTCTTT. It specifies CASSGSDLTGKAFF.

As to this clone: Given the absence of the conserved phenylalanine or tryptophan at the CDR3 end, a read error is likely. The gene calls are TRBV28 and TRBJ1-2; TRBD1 aligns across 7 bases. CDR1 MDHEN and CDR2 SYDVKM come from the germline V gene. The CDR3 spans 14 residues. With V trimmed by 5 bases and J by 4 bases, 7 bases remained unmatched. CDR3 in amino acids: CASSLTGFVYGYTL. The CDR3 region has the DNA TGTGCCAGCAGTCTGACAGGGTTTGTCTATGGCTACACCCTC.

This clone was detected only a few times. This sequence joins TRBV6-5 and TRBJ2-7; D possibly corresponds to TRBD2 (5 bases). V lost 4 bases and J 7 bases, leaving 20 bases between the germline ends. Germline V gene lookup returns CDR1 MNHEY and CDR2 SVGAGI. The CDR3 consists of 15 residues. The CDR3 loop reads CASSSPYSGVGEQYF. Here the CDR3 DNA reads TGTGCCAGCAGTTCCCCTTACAGCGGAGTAGGGGAGCAGTACTTC.

The V gene is TRBV9, the J gene TRBJ2-2; D is unresolved. This CDR3 region has 13 residues. Germline V lookup: CDR1 SGDLS, CDR2 YYNGEE. V lost 5 bases to trimming and J lost 4 bases, with 9 bases between them. The CDR3 DNA follows: TGTGCCAGCAGTGAAGCCCTCACCGGGGAGCTGTTTTTT. Amino acid sequence: CASSEALTGELFF.

J is TRBJ1-2 and V is TRBV27; the D gene is possibly TRBD1 (5 bases). Trimming pared 5 bases from V and 5 bases from J, leaving 12 bases between. The CDR3 consists of 13 residues. CDR1 is MNHEY, CDR2 SMNVEV, per germline (reference sequence). The CDR3 DNA reads as TGTGCCAGCAGTCCAGAGGAGGGGTATGGCTACACCTTC. Its translation is CASSPEEGYGYTF.

V is TRBV19 and J is TRBJ2-3; D remains unclear. Germline CDR1 reads LNHDA; CDR2 reads SQIVND (reference sequence). The length of the CDR3 is 14 residues. Trimming cost V 1 base and J 4 bases, with 9 bases left between them. Written as DNA, the CDR3 is TGTGCCAGTAGTATAGTACCCCGGTCAGATACGCAGTATTTT. Translating it yields CASSIVPRSDTQYF.

The chain couples TRBV5-4 to TRBJ2-5, with a possible D match to TRBD2 (6 bases). The V end lost 2 bases, the J end lost 7 bases, and 21 bases lay between the germline ends. The CDR3 has 16 residues. CDR1 and CDR2 (germline): SGHNT, YYREEE (reference sequence). CDR3 region: CASSFGLASLGGTQYF. The CDR3 bases are TGTGCCAGCAGCTTCGGTCTAGCGAGCCTCGGGGGGACCCAGTACTTC.

This chain connects TRBV2 to TRBJ2-7; 9 bases match TRBD1. V was pared by 6 bases and J by 7 bases, with 13 bases of the junction left unmatched. This CDR3 region has 15 residues. The germline gives CDR1 SNHLY, CDR2 FYNNEI. CDR3 protein: CASSLAGTGSEEQYF. In DNA form, the CDR3 reads TGTGCCAGCAGCCTGGCGGGGACAGGGAGCGAAGAGCAGTACTTC.

The V call is TRBV4-3, the J call TRBJ2-7; D might be TRBD1 (7 bases). The germline gives CDR1 LGHNA, CDR2 YSLEER. Trimming removed 4 bases at V and 4 bases at J, with 20 bases between. The CDR3 length is 16 residues. CDR3 sequence: CASSLFIAGQLYEQYF. In nucleotides, the CDR3 is TGCGCCAGCAGCCTTTTCATCGCGGGACAGCTATACGAGCAGTACTTC.